Below, 32 T cell receptor beta chains from the same sample are listed, as sequenced in a study of cytomegalovirus exposure and HLA in healthy donors (dated by TCRdb to 2015 to 2018). The library was generated by the immunoSEQ multiplex PCR assay. For the multiplex PCR, a mixture combining 60 forward primers for TCR Vbeta segments and 13 reverse primers for TCR Jbeta segments was used. TCRdb's version of the immuneACCESS table is confined to in-frame rearrangements and falls short of the full clone set. An unresolved V gene accounts for under half of the shortfall where checked; the remainder is of unknown origin. The sample table contains 90,000 to 130,000 clones; only one count was recorded for roughly 84% of them. The ten largest clones take up about 6.8% of the sample. The sample consisted of PBMCs. The receptors come from a man aged 25-45 years in good health and CMV-seropositive.

V is TRBV11-3 and J is TRBJ2-7, with D maybe TRBD2 (7 bases). The CDR3 sequence is 15 residues long. Germline CDR1 SGHNT, CDR2 YENEEA. Deletions cut 6 bases from V and 5 bases from J, with 20 bases between. CDR3 protein: CASRNYGGPPHEQYF. The CDR3 nucleotides read TGTGCCAGCAGGAACTACGGGGGGCCCCCCCACGAGCAGTACTTC.

The rearrangement uses TRBV7-8 and TRBJ1-1, with D perhaps TRBD1 (5 bases). The CDR3 totals 13 residues. Germline V lookup: CDR1 SGHVS, CDR2 FQNEAQ. V lost 0 bases to trimming and J lost 6 bases, with 8 bases between them. The CDR3 sequence: CASSLAGAAEAFF. CDR3 DNA: TGTGCCAGCAGCTTAGCAGGGGCGGCTGAAGCTTTCTTT.

The chain recombines TRBV6-5 with TRBJ2-3; D gene ambiguous. This CDR3 contains 13 residues. V was shortened by 11 bases and J by 7 bases, with 19 bases between the two germline ends. Germline V gene data show CDR1 as MNHEY and CDR2 as SVGAGI. CDR3 DNA sequence: TGTGCCGTCGCCGTATCTCAGCGCCATACGCAGTATTTT. Amino acid sequence: CAVAVSQRHTQYF.

For this clone: The sample holds other DNA sequences that translate to the same CDR3. In DNA form, the CDR3 reads TGTGCCAGCAGAGTAGTCAGGGACTCCTACGAGCAGTACTTC. Amino acids: CASRVVRDSYEQYF. J is TRBJ2-7 and V is TRBV6-1, with D maybe TRBD1 (5 bases). V shed 6 bases and J shed 0 bases, with 12 bases lying between them. The CDR3 extends over 14 amino acids. Germline loops: CDR1 MNHNS, CDR2 SASEGT.

The CDR3 loop reads CASSLLQETQYF. CDR3 in DNA: TGTGCCAGCAGCCTTCTCCAAGAGACCCAGTACTTC. The chain combines TRBV27 with TRBJ2-5; D uncertain. The germline CDR1 and CDR2 sequences are MNHEY and SMNVEV (reference sequence). With 6 bases removed from V and 1 base from J, the gap between germline ends came to 6 bases. The CDR3 length is 12 residues.

This chain uses TRBV6-6 with TRBJ2-1; 11 bases match TRBD2. There are 16 residues in the CDR3. Germline-derived CDR1 and CDR2 are MNHNY and SVGAGI (reference sequence). The junction had 7 bases not matched to a gene; V was cut back by 2 bases and J by 7 bases. This CDR3 reads CASSYPTSGDPNEQFF. Written as DNA, the CDR3 is TGTGCCAGCAGTTACCCGACTAGCGGGGATCCTAATGAGCAGTTCTTC.

V and J are TRBV6-5 and TRBJ2-7; 8 nucleotides line up with TRBD2. The ends lost 6 bases at V and 0 bases at J; junction bases unmatched: 4. The CDR3 extends over 14 amino acids. Germline V gene data show CDR1 as MNHEY and CDR2 as SVGAGI. CDR3 protein: CASRSGGISYEQYF. The CDR3 DNA reads TGTGCCAGCAGGTCGGGGGGGATCTCCTACGAGCAGTACTTC.

The rearrangement uses TRBV19 and TRBJ1-1; 7 positions match TRBD1. CDR1 and CDR2 from the germline V gene are LNHDA and SQIVND (reference sequence). Germline trimming cut 0 bases from V and 5 bases from J; bases unmatched to any gene: 0. This CDR3 region has 13 residues. CDR3 bases: TGTGCCAGTAGTATAGAGACAGGGACTGAAGCTTTCTTT. Translation: CASSIETGTEAFF.

The rearrangement links TRBV7-8 to TRBJ2-5, with a possible D match to TRBD2 (6 bases). The last part of the DNA fits TRBJ2-7 better; the J call may be wrong. There are 15 residues in the CDR3. The germline V gene encodes CDR1 SGHVS and CDR2 FQNEAQ. The chain's CDR3 is CASSLEGERFHEQYF. The CDR3 DNA reads TGTGCCAGCAGCTTGGAGGGCGAGAGGTTCCACGAGCAGTACTTC.

The rearrangement joins TRBV4-1 to TRBJ1-5, with 7 positions matching TRBD1. CDR3 length: 15 residues. Germline V gene data show CDR1 as MGHRA and CDR2 as YSYEKL. With 0 bases clipped from V and 4 bases from J, the junction kept 3 bases outside the gene matches. The CDR3 nucleotides are TGCGCCAGCAGCCAAGAGGCAGGGGGTAATCAGCCCCAGCATTTT. It yields the protein CASSQEAGGNQPQHF.

Comments on this clone: A read error may produce the germline difference seen at one junction end. The V call is TRBV7-7, the J call TRBJ2-5, with 9 bases that match TRBD2. Germline CDR1 SSHAT, CDR2 FNYEAQ (reference sequence). This CDR3 spans 15 amino acids. The CDR3 region is CASSLGAGGQETQYF. The CDR3 DNA reads as TGTGCTAGCAGCTTAGGGGCGGGGGGGCAGGAGACCCAGTACTTC. Variable domain in full (rest from reference TRBV7-7 and TRBJ2-5): GAGVSQSPRYKVTKRGQDVTLRCDPISSHATLYWYQQALGQGPEFLTYFNYEAQPDKSGLPSDRFSAERPEGSISTLTIQRTEQRDSAMYRCASSLGAGGQETQYFGPGTRLLVL.

The chain recombines TRBV4-1 with TRBJ1-2; 8 bases are a match to TRBD1. The CDR3 length is 14 residues. V was pared by 0 bases and J by 8 bases, with 5 bases of the junction left unmatched. Germline assignment: CDR1 MGHRA and CDR2 YSYEKL. The CDR3 reads CASSQDGRGRGYTF. The CDR3 DNA follows: TGCGCCAGCAGCCAAGATGGCAGGGGGCGAGGCTACACCTTC.

CDR3 loop: CASSNRVYGYTF. The CDR3 DNA reads TGTGCCAGCAGTAACAGGGTCTATGGCTACACCTTC. The chain is built from TRBV28 and TRBJ1-2; tentatively, D is TRBD1 (6 bases). V was trimmed by 5 bases and J by 4 bases, leaving 8 bases between them. The CDR3 runs to 12 residues. Germline V gene sequence: CDR1 MDHEN, CDR2 SYDVKM.

The chain employs TRBV5-1 and TRBJ2-5; weak D call: TRBD2 (5 bases). The CDR3 covers 15 residues. V lost 0 bases, J lost 5 bases, and 14 bases lay in between. The germline gives CDR1 SGHRS, CDR2 YFSETQ. The CDR3 spells CASSLASSSRETQYF. CDR3 nucleotide sequence: TGCGCCAGCAGCTTGGCTTCGTCTAGCAGGGAGACCCAGTACTTC.

The sample holds a few counts of this clone. This chain joins TRBV4-2 and TRBJ1-5, with a possible D match to TRBD1 (5 bases). Trimming pared 1 base from V and 0 bases from J, leaving 7 bases between. The CDR3 spans 15 residues. Germline V CDR1 and CDR2: LGHNA, YNFKEQ. The DNA for the CDR3 is TGTGCCAGCAGCCAAGCCAGGGATAGCAATCAGCCCCAGCATTTT. Its protein product is CASSQARDSNQPQHF.

The chain combines TRBV6-4 with TRBJ2-3; 13 bases agree with TRBD2. The CDR3 runs to 15 residues. V lost 4 bases, J lost 7 bases, and 5 bases stayed unmatched. Germline V CDR1 and CDR2: MRHNA, SNTAGT. Written as DNA, the CDR3 is TGTGCCAGCAGTGCCGGGACTAGCGGGGCGTATACGCAGTATTTT. Translating it yields CASSAGTSGAYTQYF.

To note about this clone: At one end the junction does not follow the germline gene, possibly because of a read error. The chain couples TRBV18 to TRBJ2-7; D is perhaps TRBD2 (7 bases). CDR3 length: 15 residues. In germline, CDR1 is KGHSH, CDR2 LQKENI. The CDR3 DNA reads as TGTGCCAGCTCAATAGGGGGGACTACCTCCTACGAGCAGTGCTTC. Protein product: CASSIGGTTSYEQCF.

CDR3 protein: CASSPRTAFEEKLFF. CDR3 nucleotides: TGTGCCAGCAGCCCTAGGACAGCTTTTGAAGAAAAACTGTTTTTT. The rearrangement uses TRBV11-2 and TRBJ1-4, with a weak D call TRBD1 (6 bases). The V gene's germline CDR1 is SGHAT and CDR2 FQNNGV. The V end was cut by 5 bases, the J end by 8 bases, with 18 bases between. This CDR3 comprises 15 residues.

The rearrangement links TRBV27 to TRBJ1-2, with D uncertain. Trimming cost V 7 bases and J 0 bases, with 15 bases left between them. Germline V gene sequence: CDR1 MNHEY, CDR2 SMNVEV (reference sequence). CDR3 size: 15 residues. CDR3 DNA: TGTGCCAGCAAAAGGGAGAGAGAAACTAACTATGGCTACACCTTC. It specifies CASKRERETNYGYTF.

CDR3 bases: TGTGCCATCGAGGCGGGGGATTCCAATGAGCAGTTCTTC. It is translated as CAIEAGDSNEQFF. The rearrangement uses TRBV10-3 and TRBJ2-1, with 7 nucleotides matching TRBD2. Germline V gene data show CDR1 as ENHRY and CDR2 as SYGVKD. Germline trimming cut 8 bases from V and 6 bases from J; bases unmatched to any gene: 7. This CDR3 is built from 13 residues.

The rearrangement joins TRBV5-1 to TRBJ2-7; a possible D gene is TRBD1 (7 bases). Trimming removed 1 base from V and 4 bases from J, with 12 bases in between. Germline V gives CDR1 SGHRS, CDR2 YFSETQ. CDR3 length: 14 residues. The CDR3 loop is CASSLWSGGYEQYF. CDR3 DNA: TGCGCCAGCAGCTTGTGGTCAGGGGGGTACGAGCAGTACTTC.

The rearrangement uses TRBV4-1 and TRBJ1-3, with D maybe TRBD1 (6 bases). Per the germline V gene, CDR1 is MGHRA and CDR2 is YSYEKL. This CDR3 contains 15 residues. Trimming pared 3 bases from V and 3 bases from J, leaving 12 bases between. CDR3 loop: CASSHRTAFGNTIYF. CDR3 coding DNA: TGCGCCAGCAGCCACCGGACAGCATTTGGAAACACCATATATTTT.

This clone was recorded once. The genes are TRBV2 and TRBJ2-7, with TRBD1 matching over 9 bases. The length of the CDR3 is 14 residues. The germline CDR1 and CDR2 sequences are SNHLY and FYNNEI. V shed 6 bases and J 0 bases; nucleotides not matched to a gene: 3. As DNA, the CDR3 is TGTGCCAGCAGGGGGACAGGGAGCTCCTACGAGCAGTACTTC. It specifies CASRGTGSSYEQYF.

The chain joins TRBV5-1 to TRBJ1-2; the match to TRBD1 covers 9 bases. This CDR3 is built from 13 residues. With V trimmed by 0 bases and J by 14 bases, 8 bases remained unmatched. The V gene's germline CDR1 is SGHRS and CDR2 YFSETQ. The CDR3 region is CASSLGTGATLTF. The DNA for the CDR3 is TGCGCCAGCAGCTTGGGGACAGGGGCCACACTAACCTTC.

The rearrangement joins TRBV13 to TRBJ1-3, with D perhaps matching TRBD1 (5 bases). The CDR3 sequence is 14 residues long. V lost 5 bases and J lost 0, with 8 bases in between. Germline V lookup: CDR1 PRHDT, CDR2 FYEKMQ (reference sequence). The CDR3 sequence: CASSLRVSGNTIYF. CDR3 coding DNA: TGTGCCAGCAGCCTCAGGGTCTCTGGAAACACCATATATTTT.

CDR3 loop: CASSIVLLAGGRTGELFF. CDR3 in DNA: TGTGCCAGTAGTATAGTCCTTCTAGCGGGGGGCCGGACCGGGGAGCTGTTTTTT. The V call is TRBV19, the J call TRBJ2-2, with 11 bases lining up with TRBD2. Germline-derived CDR1 and CDR2 are LNHDA and SQIVND (reference sequence). Trimming took 1 base from V and 5 from J; bases not matched to a gene: 9. The CDR3 runs to 18 residues.

The V and J genes are TRBV18 and TRBJ1-4; 10 nucleotides align to TRBD1. V dropped 5 bases and J dropped 7; count of bases not matched to a gene: 7. The CDR3 contains 15 residues. CDR1 and CDR2 (germline): KGHSH, LQKENI. CDR3 nucleotides: TGTGCCAGCTCAACCCGGGACAGGGGTTTTGAAAAACTGTTTTTT. Encoded protein: CASSTRDRGFEKLFF.

This clone was detected only once. The junction shows a germline mismatch at one end, possibly a read error. The rearrangement joins TRBV4-1 to TRBJ1-3; a weak D match, TRBD1 (5 bases). The CDR3 contains 17 residues. CDR1 and CDR2 from the germline V gene are MGHRA and YSYEKL. The CDR3 spells CASSHREGLRPGNTIYF. The CDR3 DNA sequence: TGCGCCAGCAGCCACCGCGAGGGACTTCGCCCTGGGAACACCATATATTTT.

Only one count was recorded for this clone. The rearrangement links TRBV27 to TRBJ2-3; D call uncertain. CDR3 size: 14 residues. V lost 3 bases, J lost 2 bases, and 9 bases lay in between. Germline values: CDR1 MNHEY, CDR2 SMNVEV (reference sequence). CDR3 in amino acids: CASSFGGYTDTQYF. In nucleotides, the CDR3 is TGTGCCAGCAGTTTTGGCGGCTACACAGATACGCAGTATTTT.

The genes are TRBV7-2 and TRBJ2-1; 16 bases line up with TRBD2. Trimming took 6 bases from V and 4 from J; bases not matched to a gene: 3. The CDR3 is 16 amino acids. The germline V gene encodes CDR1 SGHTA and CDR2 FQGNSA. Here the CDR3 reads CASRGTSGGGYNEQFF. CDR3 sequence (DNA): TGTGCCAGCAGGGGGACTAGCGGGGGGGGATACAATGAGCAGTTCTTC.

This clone has more than one count but fewer than ten. The chain is built from TRBV30 and TRBJ1-3, with 9 bases fitting TRBD1. The CDR3 is made up of 15 amino acids. In germline, CDR1 is GTSNPN, CDR2 SVGIG (reference sequence). V shed 2 bases and J 3 bases; nucleotides not matched to a gene: 5. CDR3 region: CAWSPTGGFGNTIYF. In DNA, the CDR3 is TGTGCCTGGAGTCCTACAGGGGGCTTTGGAAACACCATATATTTT.

The chain uses TRBV2 and TRBJ1-1; possible D gene TRBD1, 5 bases. Germline CDR1 and CDR2: SNHLY and FYNNEI. V was cut by 4 bases and J by 2 bases, with 8 bases left in between. The CDR3 totals 13 residues. The CDR3 DNA reads TGTGCCAGCAGTGTGGGGGGAAACACTGAAGCTTTCTTT. Encoded protein: CASSVGGNTEAFF.